The 31 T cell receptor beta chains below were found in one sample sequenced in a study of cytomegalovirus exposure and HLA in healthy donors. Use of 60 Vbeta and 13 Jbeta primers characterized the PCR. Generated by immunoSEQ multiplex PCR, the TCRdb table keeps only in-frame clones and is missing some. The repertoire holds some 190,000 clones, with 83% as singletons. Material for sequencing was PBMCs. The receptors were gathered from a man aged 35 to 55 in good health and CMV-seropositive.

This clone was seen a single time. The chain has TRBV6-5 and TRBJ1-2, with 8 bases lining up with TRBD1. The V and J ends lost 8 bases and 8 bases, in that order; junction bases with no gene match: 10. The CDR3 has 13 residues. Germline CDR1 and CDR2: MNHEY and SVGAGI. The CDR3 here is CASSGGEGRGYTF. The CDR3 DNA reads TGTGCCAGCTCAGGGGGCGAAGGGCGAGGCTACACCTTC.

As for this clone: At one end, the junction sequence differs from germline, possibly due to a read error. The chain uses TRBV15 and TRBJ2-6; D may be TRBD1 (5 bases). Germline V gene sequence: CDR1 LNHNV, CDR2 YYDKDF (reference sequence). This CDR3 comprises 17 residues. The CDR3 DNA sequence: TGTGCCACCAGCAGAGTGTCAGGAATATCTGGGGCCAACGGCCTGACTTTC. Amino acid sequence: CATSRVSGISGANGLTF.

The V and J genes are TRBV2 and TRBJ2-7, with 7 bases lining up with TRBD1. CDR1 and CDR2 (germline): SNHLY, FYNNEI. V shed 6 bases, J shed 5 bases, and the junction held 7 bases outside the gene matches. The CDR3 consists of 13 residues. The CDR3 DNA is TGTGCCAGCAGCCCGACAGGGAGCCACGAGCAGTACTTC. The encoded protein is CASSPTGSHEQYF.

V is TRBV19 and J is TRBJ2-2, with D perhaps matching TRBD1 (6 bases). The germline gives CDR1 LNHDA, CDR2 SQIVND (reference sequence). The CDR3 has 14 amino acids. V lost 9 bases to trimming and J lost 6 bases, with 17 bases between them. The CDR3 sequence: CASAYYREAGELFF. CDR3 bases: TGTGCCAGCGCATATTACAGGGAAGCCGGGGAGCTGTTTTTT.

This sequence joins TRBV2 and TRBJ2-7; 8 bases line up with TRBD2. CDR1 is SNHLY, CDR2 FYNNEI, per germline. The V gene end was trimmed by 8 bases and the J gene end by 7 bases; junction bases not matched to a gene: 10. This CDR3 spans 13 amino acids. The CDR3 DNA sequence: TGTGCCAGCGTTAACCTACCGGGGGGGGAGCAGTACTTC. It specifies CASVNLPGGEQYF.

The V gene is TRBV10-3, the J gene TRBJ2-1; 7 bases map to TRBD1. V shed 6 bases and J 5 bases; nucleotides not matched to a gene: 4. The CDR3 extends over 13 amino acids. The V gene's germline CDR1 is ENHRY and CDR2 SYGVKD. CDR3 sequence: CAIRGDRNNEQFF. CDR3 DNA: TGTGCCATCAGAGGGGACAGAAACAATGAGCAGTTCTTC.

This chain connects TRBV11-2 to TRBJ2-5; the match to TRBD1 covers 10 bases. Gene TRBJ2-7 matches the end of the DNA better, so the J call may be wrong. The germline V gene has CDR1 SGHAT and CDR2 FQNNGV. CDR3 length: 14 residues. Here the CDR3 DNA reads TGTGCCAGCAGCCTCCGGGACAGGGGTTTCGAGCAGTACTTC. It encodes CASSLRDRGFEQYF.

J is TRBJ2-5 and V is TRBV6-5; D is perhaps TRBD2 (6 bases). Germline CDR1 reads MNHEY; CDR2 reads SVGAGI. The V gene lost 2 bases and the J gene lost 7 bases, with 11 bases spanning the gap. The CDR3 has 13 residues. The CDR3 loop is CASSYGREGTQYF. The DNA of the CDR3 is TGTGCCAGCAGTTACGGGCGGGAAGGGACCCAGTACTTC.

The J gene is TRBJ1-3, the V gene TRBV5-1; possible D gene TRBD1, 6 bases. The CDR3 is made up of 16 amino acids. From germline, CDR1 is SGHRS and CDR2 YFSETQ. V was shortened by 2 bases and J by 0 bases, with 12 bases between the two germline ends. The CDR3 here is CASSLADRSSGNTIYF. CDR3 nucleotide sequence: TGCGCCAGCAGCTTAGCCGACAGGAGCTCTGGAAACACCATATATTTT.

This chain links TRBV27 with TRBJ2-1, with 13 bases identical to TRBD2. The V gene end was trimmed by 0 bases and the J gene end by 9 bases; junction bases not matched to a gene: 2. The CDR3 spans 15 residues. The germline V gene has CDR1 MNHEY and CDR2 SMNVEV (reference sequence). As DNA, the CDR3 is TGTGCCAGCAGTTTATCGGGGACTAGCGGGACTGAGCAGTTCTTC. It translates to CASSLSGTSGTEQFF.

This chain links TRBV5-1 with TRBJ2-1; 11 bases fit TRBD2. The germline V gene has CDR1 SGHRS and CDR2 YFSETQ. The V and J ends lost 4 bases and 1 base, in that order; junction bases with no gene match: 7. This CDR3 region has 17 residues. CDR3 in amino acids: CASSLRLAGSSYNEQFF. Here the CDR3 DNA reads TGCGCCAGCAGCCTTAGACTAGCGGGAAGTTCCTACAATGAGCAGTTCTTC. Filled out from reference TRBV5-1 and TRBJ2-1, the complete variable domain reads KAGVTQTPRYLIKTRGQQVTLSCSPISGHRSVSWYQQTPGQGLQFLFEYFSETQRNKGNFPGRFSGRQFSNSRSEMNVSTLELGDSALYLCASSLRLAGSSYNEQFFGPGTRLTVL.

The chain joins TRBV19 to TRBJ1-5; perhaps TRBD1 as D (5 bases). CDR3 length: 15 residues. Germline V gives CDR1 LNHDA, CDR2 SQIVND (reference sequence). The V end lost 2 bases, the J end lost 5 bases, and 13 bases lay between the germline ends. Here the CDR3 DNA reads TGTGCCAGTAGTATACCCGGCGGGGGAGATCAGCCCCAGCATTTT. Its protein product is CASSIPGGGDQPQHF.

This chain uses TRBV5-8 with TRBJ1-4; D not certain. The CDR3 loop spans 16 amino acids. In germline, CDR1 is SGHTS, CDR2 YDEGEE. V lost 2 bases to trimming and J lost 10 bases, with 21 bases between them. The CDR3 here is CASSLSGAGGIGKLFF. The CDR3 DNA reads TGTGCCAGCAGCTTAAGCGGTGCAGGCGGGATCGGAAAACTGTTTTTT.

The chain's CDR3 is CASTHGAEGNTIYF. CDR3 nucleotide sequence: TGTGCCAGCACTCATGGGGCGGAAGGAAACACCATATATTTT. The gene calls are TRBV28 and TRBJ1-3; tentatively, D is TRBD1 (5 bases). The CDR3 covers 14 residues. Germline V gene lookup returns CDR1 MDHEN and CDR2 SYDVKM. V dropped 7 bases and J dropped 4 bases, with 14 bases sitting between them. The full variable domain, its missing parts supplied by reference TRBV28 and TRBJ1-3, is DVKVTQSSRYLVKRTGEKVFLECVQDMDHENMFWYRQDPGLGLRLIYFSYDVKMKEKGDIPEGYSVSREKKERFSLILESASTNQTSMYLCASTHGAEGNTIYFGEGSWLTVV.

This clone was counted a single time. The chain is built from TRBV5-1 and TRBJ1-2; D is uncertain. Per the germline V gene, CDR1 is SGHRS and CDR2 is YFSETQ. Trimming left V 4 bases short and J 6 bases short, with 10 bases between. The length of the CDR3 is 12 residues. CDR3 residues: CASSRSSDGYTF. The CDR3 DNA sequence: TGCGCCAGCAGCCGGAGCTCCGATGGCTACACCTTC.

About this clone: A read error may produce the germline difference seen at one junction end. The same CDR3 is also encoded by other DNA sequences in this sample. This chain joins TRBV5-1 and TRBJ2-7; 7 nucleotides align to TRBD2. From germline, CDR1 is SGHRS and CDR2 YFSETQ. This CDR3 contains 14 residues. This CDR3 is CASSLVGGEGEQYF. As DNA, the CDR3 is TGCGCCAGCAGTTTGGTGGGAGGGGAAGGCGAGCAGTACTTC.

This clone was recorded once. The J gene is TRBJ2-7, the V gene TRBV27; 9 bases are shared with TRBD2. CDR3 length: 14 residues. The junction had 5 bases not matched to a gene; V was cut back by 8 bases and J by 0 bases. Germline V CDR1 and CDR2: MNHEY, SMNVEV (reference sequence). Written as DNA, the CDR3 is TGTGCCAGCGCTGATAGCGGGAGCTCCTACGAGCAGTACTTC. Protein: CASADSGSSYEQYF.

The chain is built from TRBV19 and TRBJ2-7; D uncertain. Trimming pared 0 bases from V and 3 bases from J, leaving 15 bases between. Germline V gives CDR1 LNHDA, CDR2 SQIVND (reference sequence). This CDR3 has 16 residues. The CDR3, as DNA: TGTGCCAGTAGTATAGAAGTGTCTGGTTTCGGCTACGAGCAGTACTTC. Residues: CASSIEVSGFGYEQYF.

The genes are TRBV6-5 and TRBJ1-4; 7 bases are a match to TRBD1. CDR1 and CDR2 (germline): MNHEY, SVGAGI. The CDR3 totals 15 residues. After removal of 6 bases from V and 8 bases from J, the junction contained 12 bases not matched to a gene. CDR3 nucleotide sequence: TGTGCCAGCAGACAACCGGGACAGTGGGGGGAAAAACTGTTTTTT. This codes for CASRQPGQWGEKLFF.

CDR3 nucleotides: TGCGCCAGCAGCCAAAGGGGGGGGGATACGCAGTATTTT. It codes for CASSQRGGDTQYF. V and J are TRBV5-1 and TRBJ2-3, with D possibly being TRBD2 (7 bases). The germline CDR1 and CDR2 sequences are SGHRS and YFSETQ. This CDR3 comprises 13 residues. V dropped 4 bases and J dropped 6 bases, with 12 bases sitting between them.

CDR3 coding DNA: TGTGCCAGCAGCTTGGGGGGACAGCCCTACGAGCAGTACTTC. Protein: CASSLGGQPYEQYF. The rearrangement links TRBV5-4 to TRBJ2-7; 7 nucleotides line up with TRBD1. CDR1 and CDR2 (germline): SGHNT, YYREEE (reference sequence). The CDR3 length is 14 residues. The V gene end was trimmed by 0 bases and the J gene end by 2 bases; junction bases not matched to a gene: 2.

The chain joins TRBV6-6 to TRBJ2-7; 9 bases match TRBD2. Germline V gives CDR1 MNHNY, CDR2 SVGAGI (reference sequence). This CDR3 spans 11 amino acids. The CDR3 sequence is CTCSGGYEQYF. CDR3 nucleotides: TGTACCTGCAGCGGGGGGTACGAGCAGTACTTC.

This sequence joins TRBV6-5 and TRBJ1-4, with D possibly being TRBD1 (6 bases). The V gene lost 8 bases and the J gene lost 4 bases, with 14 bases spanning the gap. The CDR3 loop spans 14 amino acids. Germline CDR1 is MNHEY and CDR2 is SVGAGI. The CDR3 DNA follows: TGTGCCAGCTCCCAGGGGAGCGGTAATGAAAAACTGTTTTTT. Translation: CASSQGSGNEKLFF.

The V and J genes are TRBV7-9 and TRBJ2-7, with no clear D. Trimming removed 4 bases from V and 4 bases from J, with 14 bases in between. Germline values: CDR1 SEHNR, CDR2 FQNEAQ (reference sequence). This CDR3 spans 14 amino acids. The CDR3 here is CASSSTTYTYEQYF. The CDR3 DNA reads TGTGCCAGCAGCTCTACTACCTATACTTACGAGCAGTACTTC.

This chain joins TRBV19 and TRBJ1-2; TRBD1 aligns across 10 bases. Per germline, CDR1 LNHDA and CDR2 SQIVND (reference sequence). V lost 6 bases, J lost 4 bases, and 8 bases stayed unmatched. The CDR3 covers 15 residues. The CDR3 loop reads CASSSPGQGTYGYTF. For the CDR3, the DNA is TGTGCCAGTAGCTCTCCGGGACAGGGGACCTATGGCTACACCTTC. The full variable domain, completed using reference TRBV19 and TRBJ1-2, is DGGITQSPKYLFRKEGQNVTLSCEQNLNHDAMYWYRQDPGQGLRLIYYSQIVNDFQKGDIAEGYSVSREKKESFPLTVTSAQKNPTAFYLCASSSPGQGTYGYTFGSGTRLTVV.

A few counts support this clone. The J gene is TRBJ2-2, the V gene TRBV6-1; D might be TRBD1 (6 bases). The V gene's germline CDR1 is MNHNS and CDR2 SASEGT. V lost 8 bases and J 4 bases, leaving 11 bases between the germline ends. The length of the CDR3 is 13 residues. The CDR3 here is CASDRIGTGELFF. For the CDR3, the DNA is TGTGCCAGCGACAGGATCGGCACCGGGGAGCTGTTTTTT.

Note on this clone: The junction and the germline gene differ at one end; a read error may be behind it. The V gene is TRBV7-9, the J gene TRBJ2-7, with a possible D match to TRBD2 (5 bases). The CDR3 length is 11 residues. Germline CDR1 is SEHNR and CDR2 is FQNEAQ (reference sequence). CDR3 sequence (DNA): TGTTCCAGCAGCTCAGAGCGGAGGCAGTACTTC. Amino acid sequence: CSSSSERRQYF.

The chain couples TRBV14 to TRBJ2-2, with TRBD2 as a possible D gene (6 bases). This CDR3 has 15 amino acids. From germline, CDR1 is SGHDN and CDR2 FVKESK. The V and J ends lost 2 bases and 5 bases respectively, with 12 bases between them. The CDR3 DNA follows: TGTGCCAGCAGCCAACGGGGACTGTCAACCGGGGAGCTGTTTTTT. Translated: CASSQRGLSTGELFF.

Turning to this clone: Other DNA sequences in the sample encode the same CDR3. V is TRBV29-1 and J is TRBJ1-5; 7 bases fit TRBD1. The CDR3 is made up of 12 amino acids. V lost 6 bases to trimming and J lost 2 bases; unmatched junction nucleotides: 1. Germline V gene data show CDR1 as SQVTM and CDR2 as ANQGSEA. In DNA form, the CDR3 reads TGCAGCGTGGGGACAGGCAATCAGCCCCAGCATTTT. This sequence encodes CSVGTGNQPQHF.

The genes are TRBV5-5 and TRBJ1-3; unclear D gene. V was cut by 4 bases and J by 4 bases, with 12 bases left in between. CDR1 is SGHKS, CDR2 YYEKEE, per germline (reference sequence). The CDR3 extends over 14 amino acids. CDR3 protein: CASSLQVRGNTIYF. In DNA, the CDR3 is TGTGCCAGCAGCCTCCAGGTCCGCGGAAACACCATATATTTT.

The chain recombines TRBV28 with TRBJ1-2, with 10 bases aligning to TRBD1. Germline assignment: CDR1 MDHEN and CDR2 SYDVKM. The CDR3 extends over 15 amino acids. The V gene end was trimmed by 2 bases and the J gene end by 8 bases; junction bases not matched to a gene: 8. DNA of the CDR3: TGTGCCAGCAGTTTAGGGGGACAGGGGAGGCGCGGCTACACCTTC. Translation gives CASSLGGQGRRGYTF.